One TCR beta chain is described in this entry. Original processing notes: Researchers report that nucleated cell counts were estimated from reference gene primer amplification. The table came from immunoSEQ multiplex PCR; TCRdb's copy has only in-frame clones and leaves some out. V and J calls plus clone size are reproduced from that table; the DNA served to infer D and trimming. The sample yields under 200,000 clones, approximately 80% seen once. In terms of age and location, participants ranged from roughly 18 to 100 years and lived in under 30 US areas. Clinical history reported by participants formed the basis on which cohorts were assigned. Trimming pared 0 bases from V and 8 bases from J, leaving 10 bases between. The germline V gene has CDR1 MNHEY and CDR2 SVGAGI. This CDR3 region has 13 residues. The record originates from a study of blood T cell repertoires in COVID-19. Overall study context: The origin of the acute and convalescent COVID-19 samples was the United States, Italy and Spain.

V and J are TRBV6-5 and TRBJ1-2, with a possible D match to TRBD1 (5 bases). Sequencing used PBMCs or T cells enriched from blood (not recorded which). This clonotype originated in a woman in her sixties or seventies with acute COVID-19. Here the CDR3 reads CASSYSGRNGYTF. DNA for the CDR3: TGTGCCAGCAGTTACTCGGGGCGAAACGGCTACACCTTC.